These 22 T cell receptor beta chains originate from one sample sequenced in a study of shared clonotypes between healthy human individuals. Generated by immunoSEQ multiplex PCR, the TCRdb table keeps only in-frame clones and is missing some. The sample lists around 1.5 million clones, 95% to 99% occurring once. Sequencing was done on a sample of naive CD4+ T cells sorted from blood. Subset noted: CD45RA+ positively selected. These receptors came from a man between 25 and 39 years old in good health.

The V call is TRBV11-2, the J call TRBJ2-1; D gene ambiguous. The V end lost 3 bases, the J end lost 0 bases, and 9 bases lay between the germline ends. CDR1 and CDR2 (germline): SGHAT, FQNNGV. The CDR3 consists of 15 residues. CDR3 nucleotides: TGTGCCAGCAGCTTCTGGCGGAGCTCCTACAATGAGCAGTTCTTC. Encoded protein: CASSFWRSSYNEQFF.

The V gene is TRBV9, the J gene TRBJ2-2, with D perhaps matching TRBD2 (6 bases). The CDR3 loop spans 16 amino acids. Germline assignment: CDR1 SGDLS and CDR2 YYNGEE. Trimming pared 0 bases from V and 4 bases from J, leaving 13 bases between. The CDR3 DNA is TGTGCCAGCAGCGTAGGAGCGGTCGGGAGCACCGGGGAGCTGTTTTTT. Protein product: CASSVGAVGSTGELFF.

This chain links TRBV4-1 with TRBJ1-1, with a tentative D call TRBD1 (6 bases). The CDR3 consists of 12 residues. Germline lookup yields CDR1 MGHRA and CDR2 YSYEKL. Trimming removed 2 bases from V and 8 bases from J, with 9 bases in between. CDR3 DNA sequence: TGCGCCAGCAGCCAAACAGGGCCCGAAGCTTTCTTT. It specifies CASSQTGPEAFF.

CDR3 DNA: TGTGCCAGCAGTTCCCCTGATTATGGCTACACCTTC. The encoded protein is CASSSPDYGYTF. The gene calls are TRBV28 and TRBJ1-2; D remains ambiguous. Trimming cost V 4 bases and J 5 bases, with 8 bases left between them. Germline lookup yields CDR1 MDHEN and CDR2 SYDVKM. CDR3 length: 12 residues.

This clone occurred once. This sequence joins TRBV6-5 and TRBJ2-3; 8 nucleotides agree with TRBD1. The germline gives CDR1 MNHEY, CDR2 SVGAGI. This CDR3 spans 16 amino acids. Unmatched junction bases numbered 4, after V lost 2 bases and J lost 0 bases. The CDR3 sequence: CASSYSWTGSTDTQYF. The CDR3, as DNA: TGTGCCAGCAGTTACAGTTGGACAGGGAGCACAGATACGCAGTATTTT.

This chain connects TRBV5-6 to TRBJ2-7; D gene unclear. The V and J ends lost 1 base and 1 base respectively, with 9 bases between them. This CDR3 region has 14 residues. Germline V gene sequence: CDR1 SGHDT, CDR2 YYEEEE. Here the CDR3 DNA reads TGTGCCAGCAGCTTGCGTGTGGGTTCCTACGAGCAGTACTTC. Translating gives CASSLRVGSYEQYF.

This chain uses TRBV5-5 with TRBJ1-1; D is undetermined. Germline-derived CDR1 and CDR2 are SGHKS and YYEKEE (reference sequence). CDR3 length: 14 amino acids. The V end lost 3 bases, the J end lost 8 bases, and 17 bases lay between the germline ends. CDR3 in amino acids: CASSSDIGAHEAFF. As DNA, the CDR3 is TGTGCCAGCAGCTCGGATATTGGTGCCCACGAAGCTTTCTTT.

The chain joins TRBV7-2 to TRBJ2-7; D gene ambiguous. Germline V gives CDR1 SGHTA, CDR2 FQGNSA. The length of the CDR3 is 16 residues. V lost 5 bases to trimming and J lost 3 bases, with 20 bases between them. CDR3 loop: CASSLGPDAGYYEQYF. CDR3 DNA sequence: TGTGCCAGCAGCCTCGGGCCCGACGCTGGATACTACGAGCAGTACTTC.

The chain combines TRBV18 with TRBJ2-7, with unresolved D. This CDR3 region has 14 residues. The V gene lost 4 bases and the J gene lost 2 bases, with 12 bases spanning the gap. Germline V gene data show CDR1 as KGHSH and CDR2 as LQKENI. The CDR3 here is CASSQRAATYEQYF. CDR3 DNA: TGTGCCAGCTCACAGAGAGCCGCTACCTACGAGCAGTACTTC.

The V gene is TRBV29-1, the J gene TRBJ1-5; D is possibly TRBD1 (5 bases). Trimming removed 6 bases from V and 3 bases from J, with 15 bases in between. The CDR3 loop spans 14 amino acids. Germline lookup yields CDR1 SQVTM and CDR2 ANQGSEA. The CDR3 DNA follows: TGCAGCGTGGGCGCGGGGACCTCCAATCAGCCCCAGCATTTT. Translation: CSVGAGTSNQPQHF.

Here the CDR3 DNA reads TGTGCCAGCCTGGTGGCAGGGGGAGAAAAACTGTTTTTT. It yields the protein CASLVAGGEKLFF. This rearrangement joins TRBV28 to TRBJ1-4; 7 bases match TRBD1. Germline loops: CDR1 MDHEN, CDR2 SYDVKM. This CDR3 is built from 13 residues. Trimming removed 8 bases from V and 8 bases from J; junction bases left unmatched: 8.

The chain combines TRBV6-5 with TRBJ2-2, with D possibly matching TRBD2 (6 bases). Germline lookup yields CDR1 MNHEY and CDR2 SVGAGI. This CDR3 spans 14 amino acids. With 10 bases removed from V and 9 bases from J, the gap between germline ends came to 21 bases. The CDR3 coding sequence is TGTGCCACTTTCTCGTCCGCGGGAAACCGGGAGCTGTTTTTT. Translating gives CATFSSAGNRELFF.

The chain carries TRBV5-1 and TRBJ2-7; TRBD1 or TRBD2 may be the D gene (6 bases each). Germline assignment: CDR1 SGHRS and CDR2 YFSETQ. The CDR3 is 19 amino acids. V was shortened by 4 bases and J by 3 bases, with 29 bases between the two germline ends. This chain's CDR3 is CASSRGTPATSQRIYEQYF. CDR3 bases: TGCGCCAGCAGCCGCGGGACACCCGCTACATCCCAGCGCATCTACGAGCAGTACTTC.

For the CDR3, the DNA is TGTGCCACGAAGACAGGGCAGAACACTGAAGCTTTCTTT. It yields the protein CATKTGQNTEAFF. The rearrangement links TRBV10-3 to TRBJ1-1; 7 nucleotides line up with TRBD1. The CDR3 has 13 amino acids. V lost 10 bases to trimming and J lost 1 base; unmatched junction nucleotides: 6. Germline assignment: CDR1 ENHRY and CDR2 SYGVKD.

The chain's CDR3 is CASRLETGTGYTF. The CDR3 coding sequence is TGTGCCAGCAGGTTGGAGACAGGGACCGGCTACACCTTC. The rearrangement links TRBV6-4 to TRBJ1-2; 7 nucleotides line up with TRBD1. This CDR3 is built from 13 residues. With V trimmed by 6 bases and J by 8 bases, 9 bases remained unmatched. CDR1 MRHNA and CDR2 SNTAGT come from the germline V gene.

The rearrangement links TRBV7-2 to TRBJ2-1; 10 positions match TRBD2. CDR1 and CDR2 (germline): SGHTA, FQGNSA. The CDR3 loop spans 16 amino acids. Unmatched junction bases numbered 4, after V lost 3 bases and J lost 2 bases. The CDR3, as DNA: TGTGCCAGCAGCTTGCTAGCGGGAGTTCCCTACAATGAGCAGTTCTTC. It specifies CASSLLAGVPYNEQFF.

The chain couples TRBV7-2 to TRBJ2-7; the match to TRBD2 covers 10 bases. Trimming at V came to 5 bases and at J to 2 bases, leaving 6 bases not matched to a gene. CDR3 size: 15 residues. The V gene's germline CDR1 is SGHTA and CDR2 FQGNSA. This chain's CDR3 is CASSITSGVTYEQYF. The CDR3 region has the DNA TGTGCCAGCAGCATTACTAGCGGGGTAACCTACGAGCAGTACTTC.

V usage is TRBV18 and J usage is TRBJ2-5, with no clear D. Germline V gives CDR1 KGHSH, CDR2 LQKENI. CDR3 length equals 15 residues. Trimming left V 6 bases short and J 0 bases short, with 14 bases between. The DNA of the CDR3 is TGTGCCAGCTCTTCGTTCGGCGGCTACCAAGAGACCCAGTACTTC. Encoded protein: CASSSFGGYQETQYF.

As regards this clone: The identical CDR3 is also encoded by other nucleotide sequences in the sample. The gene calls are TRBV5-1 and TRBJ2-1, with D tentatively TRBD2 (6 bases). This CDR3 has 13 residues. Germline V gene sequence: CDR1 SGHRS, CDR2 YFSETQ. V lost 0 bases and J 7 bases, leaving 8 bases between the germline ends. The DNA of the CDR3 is TGCGCCAGCAGCTTGGTTGGGGGGAATGAGCAGTTCTTC. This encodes CASSLVGGNEQFF.

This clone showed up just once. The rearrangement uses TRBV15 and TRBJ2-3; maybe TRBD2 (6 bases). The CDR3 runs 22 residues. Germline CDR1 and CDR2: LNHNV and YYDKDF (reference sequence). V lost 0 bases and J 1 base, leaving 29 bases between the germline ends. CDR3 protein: CATSREFFSGWSGGKRTDTQYF. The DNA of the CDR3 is TGTGCCACCAGCAGAGAGTTTTTTTCGGGATGGTCGGGCGGGAAACGCACAGATACGCAGTATTTT.

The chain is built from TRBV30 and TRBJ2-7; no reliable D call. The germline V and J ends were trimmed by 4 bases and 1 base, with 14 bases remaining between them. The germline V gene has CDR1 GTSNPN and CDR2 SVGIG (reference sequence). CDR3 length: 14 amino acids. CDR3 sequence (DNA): TGTGCCTGGAATTATCTTAACCCATCCTACGAGCAGTACTTC. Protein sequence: CAWNYLNPSYEQYF.

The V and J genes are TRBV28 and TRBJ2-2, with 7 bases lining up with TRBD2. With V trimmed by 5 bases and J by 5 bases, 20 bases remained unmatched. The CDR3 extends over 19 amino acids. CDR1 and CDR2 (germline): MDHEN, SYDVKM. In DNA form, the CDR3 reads TGTGCCAGCAGTCCCCGTGGGCCTAGCGGAACCGGGGGGACCGGGGAGCTGTTTTTT. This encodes CASSPRGPSGTGGTGELFF. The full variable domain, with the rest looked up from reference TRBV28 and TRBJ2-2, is DVKVTQSSRYLVKRTGEKVFLECVQDMDHENMFWYRQDPGLGLRLIYFSYDVKMKEKGDIPEGYSVSREKKERFSLILESASTNQTSMYLCASSPRGPSGTGGTGELFFGEGSRLTVL.